Each of the 8 T cell receptor beta chains below was sequenced from the same sample in a study of T cells in Graves' hyperthyroidism and ophthalmopathy. From RNA transcripts, TCR beta CDR3 regions were amplified. The HTBI set primed first-round TCR CDR3 RT-PCR. Each CDR3 protein is one row after TCRdb ran MiXCR on the multiplex PCR reads. The data contain over 700,000 distinct CDR3 sequences, 35% of them singletons. What was sequenced was blood. These receptors originate from a middle-aged woman with Graves' hyperthyroidism.

The chain employs TRBV6-5 and TRBJ1-2; possibly TRBD1 for D (6 bases). The germline CDR1 and CDR2 sequences are MNHEY and SVGAGI. CDR3 length equals 13 residues. The ends were cut back, 6 bases at V and 2 bases at J, with 10 bases in the middle. The CDR3 here is CASRKDRNYGYTF. The CDR3, as DNA: TGTGCCAGCAGGAAGGACAGAAACTATGGCTACACCTTC.

Concerning this clonotype: At one boundary the junction diverges from the germline segment, which might be a read error. This sequence joins TRBV5-1 and TRBJ2-2; D is perhaps TRBD2 (5 bases). Germline values: CDR1 SGHRS, CDR2 YFSETQ. This CDR3 region has 15 residues. The CDR3 loop is CASSLASAGTGELLF. CDR3 coding DNA: TGCGCCAGCAGCTTGGCCTCGGCTGGCACCGGGGAGCTGCTTTTT.

This clonotype was picked up one time. J is TRBJ2-2 and V is TRBV10-3, with 10 bases identical to TRBD1. In germline, CDR1 is ENHRY, CDR2 SYGVKD. The trim removed 2 bases at V and 7 bases at J, leaving 1 base unmatched. This CDR3 region has 14 residues. The CDR3 is CAISERDRGGELFF. CDR3 in DNA: TGTGCCATCAGTGAGCGGGACAGGGGCGGGGAGCTGTTTTTT.

J is TRBJ1-6 and V is TRBV6-5, with 9 bases aligning to TRBD1. V lost 4 bases to trimming and J lost 7 bases; unmatched junction nucleotides: 5. CDR1 is MNHEY and CDR2 is SVGAGI in the germline V gene. The CDR3 loop spans 15 amino acids. CDR3 protein: CASSSRGQGNSPLHF. CDR3 nucleotide sequence: TGTGCCAGCAGTTCACGGGGACAGGGAAATTCACCCCTCCACTTT.

The chain uses TRBV7-2 and TRBJ1-6, with TRBD1 identical over 9 bases. V lost 4 bases and J lost 10; bases outside the gene matches: 8. The germline V gene encodes CDR1 SGHTA and CDR2 FQGNSA. This CDR3 is built from 15 residues. The CDR3 loop is CASSYPGQGWSPLHF. In DNA form, the CDR3 reads TGTGCCAGCAGCTACCCGGGACAGGGTTGGTCACCCCTCCACTTT. Drawing the rest from reference TRBV7-2 and TRBJ1-6, the complete variable domain is GAGVSQSPSNKVTEKGKDVELRCDPISGHTALYWYRQSLGQGLEFLIYFQGNSAPDKSGLPSDRFSAERTGGSVSTLTIQRTQQEDSAVYLCASSYPGQGWSPLHFGNGTRLTVT.

As for this clonotype: Just one base apart from a much larger clone, this may be a read error. V is TRBV10-3 and J is TRBJ1-2; D unresolved. Germline CDR1 and CDR2: ENHRY and SYGVKD. With 3 bases removed from V and 10 bases from J, the gap between germline ends came to 9 bases. The CDR3 loop spans 11 amino acids. CDR3 sequence: CAISDSGHYTF. The DNA for the CDR3 is TGTGCCATCAGTGACTCTGGTCACTACACCTTC.

CDR3 bases: TGCAGTGCTAGACAGGCCGCGGACGAGCAGTACTTC. It translates to CSARQAADEQYF. The rearrangement joins TRBV20-1 to TRBJ2-7; unclear D gene. The CDR3 has 12 amino acids. Trimming removed 2 bases at V and 5 bases at J, with 10 bases between. CDR1 is DFQATT, CDR2 SNEGSKA, per germline (reference sequence).

This clonotype was counted at least ten times. The chain is built from TRBV11-3 and TRBJ1-4, with TRBD1 matching 8 bases. Trimming cost V 5 bases and J 8 bases; bases outside gene matches: 10. From germline, CDR1 is SGHNT and CDR2 YENEEA. The CDR3 is 15 amino acids. The CDR3 nucleotides read TGTGCCAGCAGCACAGGACAGGGAAGGGGCGAAAAACTGTTTTTT. Protein product: CASSTGQGRGEKLFF.